The rows below give T cell receptor beta chains drawn from one sample of a study of early T cells in non-severe SARS-CoV-2 infection. A single record per CDR3 protein comes from TCRdb applying MiXCR to the 5' RACE reads. The sample holds tens of thousands of distinct CDR3 sequences, around 3.3% seen once. The sequencing input was whole blood. These receptors originate from an adult who was a healthcare worker with PCR-confirmed SARS-CoV-2 infection or an uninfected control (not recorded which). Each CDR3 is given with its conserved first and last residue. Each record gives: V gene, J gene, clone size, CDR3 protein. Expanded clones are given a class, and other clones once, few, many or no size at all.

V: TRBV6-6
J: TRBJ1-6
size: many
CDR3: CASSDRGNSPLHF

V: TRBV27
J: TRBJ2-1
size: many
CDR3: CASSSFDNEQFF

V: TRBV7-2
J: TRBJ2-3
size: NA
CDR3: CASSLWITDTQYF

V: TRBV19
J: TRBJ1-6
size: many
CDR3: CASSIALDPKRGSPLHF

V: TRBV29-1
J: TRBJ2-3
size: many
CDR3: CSVARTADQDTQYF

V: TRBV20-1
J: TRBJ1-6
size: medium-sized
CDR3: CSARTEYNSPLHF

V: TRBV19
J: TRBJ2-1
size: NA
CDR3: CASSISSRGLGEQLF

V: TRBV14
J: TRBJ2-7
size: medium-sized
CDR3: CASSQGLRGDEQYF

V: TRBV20-1
J: TRBJ2-7
size: medium-sized
CDR3: CSAPLWRGSYEQYF

V: TRBV7-2
J: TRBJ2-5
size: many
CDR3: CASSLPGGETQYF

V: TRBV27
J: TRBJ2-7
size: NA
CDR3: CASSLAGLGEQYF

V: TRBV20-1
J: TRBJ1-5
size: many
CDR3: CSARTPGGLSNQPQHF

V: TRBV27
J: TRBJ2-6
size: many
CDR3: CASSLTLFGSGANVLTF

V: TRBV20-1
J: TRBJ1-5
size: medium-sized
CDR3: CSARQGRRSNQPQHF

V: TRBV12-3/TRBV12-4
J: TRBJ2-3
size: many
CDR3: CASSLLDTQYF

V: TRBV20-1
J: TRBJ1-1
size: medium-sized
CDR3: CSASGDMNTEAFF

V: TRBV30
J: TRBJ2-1
size: few
CDR3: CAWILQSNEQFF

V: TRBV27
J: TRBJ2-7
size: many
CDR3: CASSRRGGYEQYF

V: TRBV29-1
J: TRBJ2-2
size: many
CDR3: CSGRDTGELFF

V: TRBV29-1
J: TRBJ1-1
size: medium-sized
CDR3: CSVGQTNTEAFF

V: TRBV7-2
J: TRBJ1-6
size: many
CDR3: CASSLRPPHSYNSPLHF

V: TRBV20-1
J: TRBJ1-5
size: medium-sized
CDR3: CSARVQSNQPQHF

V: TRBV9
J: TRBJ2-5
size: many
CDR3: CASSVATDRETQYF

V: TRBV7-7
J: TRBJ2-1
size: NA
CDR3: CASPRGHEQFF

V: TRBV6-1
J: TRBJ1-5
size: once
CDR3: CASSEAGGLTDQPQHF

V: TRBV27
J: TRBJ2-3
size: few
CDR3: CASSLQGRIDTQYF

V: TRBV4-3
J: TRBJ1-2
size: many
CDR3: CASSQGQIGGYGYTF

V: TRBV9
J: TRBJ1-4
size: many
CDR3: CASSVGQSTNEKLFF

V: TRBV7-9
J: TRBJ2-7
size: NA
CDR3: CASSLGVAGGTYEQYF

V: TRBV7-6
J: TRBJ1-1
size: many
CDR3: CASSHGLGGYTEAFF

V: TRBV6-5
J: TRBJ2-1
size: few
CDR3: CASSWGQGANEQFF

V: TRBV20-1
J: TRBJ2-1
size: many
CDR3: CSAWSTDNNEQFF

V: TRBV7-8
J: TRBJ2-1
size: many
CDR3: CASSYSSYNEQFF

V: TRBV12-3/TRBV12-4
J: TRBJ2-7
size: many
CDR3: CASSLQLRLAGAYEQYF

V: TRBV12-3/TRBV12-4
J: TRBJ2-3
size: many
CDR3: CASSAIRADTQYF

V: TRBV6-4
J: TRBJ1-1
size: many
CDR3: CASDSLNTEAFF

V: TRBV14
J: TRBJ1-1
size: many
CDR3: CASSQDRQMNTEAFF

V: TRBV9
J: TRBJ2-3
size: many
CDR3: CASSVKGSGGTDTQYF

V: TRBV5-1
J: TRBJ1-1
size: many
CDR3: CASSATDSKNTEAFF

V: TRBV5-6
J: TRBJ2-7
size: many
CDR3: CASSLARDEQYF

V: TRBV5-4
J: TRBJ1-3
size: NA
CDR3: CASSYSDSGNTIYF

V: TRBV20-1
J: TRBJ2-1
size: many
CDR3: CSAPRAWNEQFF

V: TRBV12-3/TRBV12-4
J: TRBJ1-4
size: many
CDR3: CASSFSGGNEKLFF

V: TRBV29-1
J: TRBJ2-5
size: many
CDR3: CSVEGSGGKETQYF

V: TRBV7-2
J: TRBJ1-5
size: many
CDR3: CASSGQDSVSNQPQHF

V: TRBV7-8
J: TRBJ2-1
size: many
CDR3: CASSTSSGRSDEQFF

V: TRBV5-4
J: TRBJ2-1
size: NA
CDR3: CASSTSGTRYNEQFF

V: TRBV27
J: TRBJ2-7
size: few
CDR3: CASSPGRSPLAKYF

V: TRBV5-4
J: TRBJ2-7
size: many
CDR3: CASSLRGLHSYEQYF

V: TRBV5-1
J: TRBJ2-2
size: many
CDR3: CASSIDRDGELFF

V: TRBV7-3
J: TRBJ2-1
size: NA
CDR3: CASRGLRDSYNEQFF

V: TRBV7-2
J: TRBJ2-7
size: many
CDR3: CASSLRSGAPVEQYF

V: TRBV11-1
J: TRBJ2-1
size: many
CDR3: CASSLLFYNEQFF